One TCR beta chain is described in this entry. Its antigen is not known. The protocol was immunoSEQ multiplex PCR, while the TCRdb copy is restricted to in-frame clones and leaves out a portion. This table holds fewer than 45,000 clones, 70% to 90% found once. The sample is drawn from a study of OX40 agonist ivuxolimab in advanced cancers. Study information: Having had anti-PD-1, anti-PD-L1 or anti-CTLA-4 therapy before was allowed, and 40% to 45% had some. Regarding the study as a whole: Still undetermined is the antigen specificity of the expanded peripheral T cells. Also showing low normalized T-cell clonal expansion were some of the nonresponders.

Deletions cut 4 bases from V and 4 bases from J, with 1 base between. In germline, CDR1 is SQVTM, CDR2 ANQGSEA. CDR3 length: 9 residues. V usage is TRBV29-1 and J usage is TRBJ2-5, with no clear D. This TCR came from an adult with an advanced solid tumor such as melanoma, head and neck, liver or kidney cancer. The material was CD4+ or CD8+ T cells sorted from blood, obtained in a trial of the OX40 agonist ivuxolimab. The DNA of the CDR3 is TGCAGCGTTGGAGAGACCCAGTACTTC. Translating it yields CSVGETQYF.